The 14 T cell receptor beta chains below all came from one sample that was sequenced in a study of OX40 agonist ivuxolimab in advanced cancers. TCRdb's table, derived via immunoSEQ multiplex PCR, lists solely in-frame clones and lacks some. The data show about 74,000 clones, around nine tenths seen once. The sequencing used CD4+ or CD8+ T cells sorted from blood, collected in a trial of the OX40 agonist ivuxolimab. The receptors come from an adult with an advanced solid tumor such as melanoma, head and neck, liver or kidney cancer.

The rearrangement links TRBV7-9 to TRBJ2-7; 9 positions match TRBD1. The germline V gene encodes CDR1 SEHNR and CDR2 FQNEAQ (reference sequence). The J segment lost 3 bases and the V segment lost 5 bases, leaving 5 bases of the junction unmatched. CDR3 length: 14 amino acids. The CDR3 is CASSLDRGFYEQYF. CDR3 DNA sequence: TGTGCCAGCAGCCTCGACAGGGGGTTCTACGAGCAGTACTTC.

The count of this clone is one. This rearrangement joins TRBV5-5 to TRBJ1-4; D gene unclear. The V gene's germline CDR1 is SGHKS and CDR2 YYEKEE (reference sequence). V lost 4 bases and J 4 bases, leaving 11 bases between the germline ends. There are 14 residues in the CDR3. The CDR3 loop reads CASSIFRDNEKLFF. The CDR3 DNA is TGTGCCAGCAGCATATTCCGGGATAATGAAAAACTGTTTTTT. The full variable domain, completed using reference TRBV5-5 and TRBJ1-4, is DAGVTQSPTHLIKTRGQQVTLRCSPISGHKSVSWYQQVLGQGPQFIFQYYEKEERGRGNFPDRFSARQFPNYSSELNVNALLLGDSALYLCASSIFRDNEKLFFGSGTQLSVL.

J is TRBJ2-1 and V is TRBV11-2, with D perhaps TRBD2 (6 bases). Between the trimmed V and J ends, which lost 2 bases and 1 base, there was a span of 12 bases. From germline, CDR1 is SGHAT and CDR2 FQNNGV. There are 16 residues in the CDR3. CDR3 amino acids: CASSLTTGESYNEQFF. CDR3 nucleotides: TGTGCCAGCAGCTTAACGACGGGAGAGTCCTACAATGAGCAGTTCTTC.

This chain's CDR3 is CASSPHNYEQYF. The CDR3, as DNA: TGTGCCAGCAGCCCGCACAACTACGAGCAGTACTTC. The chain carries TRBV13 and TRBJ2-7; no definite D call. Germline V gene data show CDR1 as PRHDT and CDR2 as FYEKMQ (reference sequence). V lost 5 bases and J lost 3, with 8 bases in between. The CDR3 contains 12 residues.

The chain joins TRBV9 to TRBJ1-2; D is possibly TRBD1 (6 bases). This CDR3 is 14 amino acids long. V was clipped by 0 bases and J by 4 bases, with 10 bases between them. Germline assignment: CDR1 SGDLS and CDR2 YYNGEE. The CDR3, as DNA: TGTGCCAGCAGCGTAGATGGGGGCATCTATGGCTACACCTTC. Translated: CASSVDGGIYGYTF.

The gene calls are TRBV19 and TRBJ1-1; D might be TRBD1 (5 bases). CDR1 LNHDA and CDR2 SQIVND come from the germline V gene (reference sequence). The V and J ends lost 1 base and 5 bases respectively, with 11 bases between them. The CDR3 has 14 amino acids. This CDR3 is CASSIGQGWTEAFF. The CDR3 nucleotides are TGTGCCAGTAGTATAGGGCAGGGTTGGACTGAAGCTTTCTTT.

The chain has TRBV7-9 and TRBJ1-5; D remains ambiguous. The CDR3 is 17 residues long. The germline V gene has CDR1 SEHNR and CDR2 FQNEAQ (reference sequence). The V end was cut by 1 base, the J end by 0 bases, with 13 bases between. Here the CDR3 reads CASSLVMADYSNQPQHF. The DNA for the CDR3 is TGTGCCAGCAGCTTAGTGATGGCGGATTATAGCAATCAGCCCCAGCATTTT. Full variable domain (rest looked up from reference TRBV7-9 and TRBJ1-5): DTGVSQNPRHKITKRGQNVTFRCDPISEHNRLYWYRQTLGQGPEFLTYFQNEAQLEKSRLLSDRFSAERPKGSFSTLEIQRTEQGDSAMYLCASSLVMADYSNQPQHFGDGTRLSIL.

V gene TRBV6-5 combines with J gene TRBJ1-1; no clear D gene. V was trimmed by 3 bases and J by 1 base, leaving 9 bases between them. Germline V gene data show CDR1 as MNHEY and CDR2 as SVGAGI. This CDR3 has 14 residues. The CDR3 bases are TGTGCCAGCAGTTATCAGTCCGAGAACACTGAAGCTTTCTTT. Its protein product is CASSYQSENTEAFF.

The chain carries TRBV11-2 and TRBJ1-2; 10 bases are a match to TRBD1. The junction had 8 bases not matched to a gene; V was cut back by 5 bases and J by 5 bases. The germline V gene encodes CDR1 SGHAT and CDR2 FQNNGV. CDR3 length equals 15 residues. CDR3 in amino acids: CASSRGQGDMYGYTF. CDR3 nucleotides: TGTGCCAGCAGCCGCGGACAGGGGGATATGTATGGCTACACCTTC.

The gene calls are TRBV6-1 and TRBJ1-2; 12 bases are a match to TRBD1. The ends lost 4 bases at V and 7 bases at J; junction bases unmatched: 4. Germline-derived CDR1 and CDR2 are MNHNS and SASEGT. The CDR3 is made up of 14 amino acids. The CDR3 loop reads CASSGGQGASGYTF. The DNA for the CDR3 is TGTGCCAGCAGTGGGGGACAGGGGGCAAGTGGCTACACCTTC.

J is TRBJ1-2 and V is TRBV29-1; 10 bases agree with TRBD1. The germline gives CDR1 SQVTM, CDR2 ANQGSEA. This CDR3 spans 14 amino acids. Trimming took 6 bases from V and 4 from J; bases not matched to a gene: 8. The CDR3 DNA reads TGCAGCGTACCTCGGGACAGGGGAAGCTATGGCTACACCTTC. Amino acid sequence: CSVPRDRGSYGYTF.

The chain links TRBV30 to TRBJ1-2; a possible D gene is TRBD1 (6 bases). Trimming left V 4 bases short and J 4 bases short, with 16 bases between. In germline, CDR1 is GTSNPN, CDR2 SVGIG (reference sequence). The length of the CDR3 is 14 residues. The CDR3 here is CAWNSFMTGYGYTF. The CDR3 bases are TGTGCCTGGAATAGTTTTATGACAGGCTATGGCTACACCTTC. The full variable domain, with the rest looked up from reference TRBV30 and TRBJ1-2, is SQTIHQWPATLVQPVGSPLSLECTVEGTSNPNLYWYRQAAGRGLQLLFYSVGIGQISSEVPQNLSASRPQDRQFILSSKKLLLSDSGFYLCAWNSFMTGYGYTFGSGTRLTVV.

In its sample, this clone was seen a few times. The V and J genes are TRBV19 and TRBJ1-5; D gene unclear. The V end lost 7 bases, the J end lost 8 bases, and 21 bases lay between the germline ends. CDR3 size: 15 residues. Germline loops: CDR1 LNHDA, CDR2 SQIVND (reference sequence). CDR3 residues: CASTTVFSHIKPQHF. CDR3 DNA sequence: TGTGCCAGTACAACCGTGTTCAGCCATATCAAGCCCCAGCATTTT.

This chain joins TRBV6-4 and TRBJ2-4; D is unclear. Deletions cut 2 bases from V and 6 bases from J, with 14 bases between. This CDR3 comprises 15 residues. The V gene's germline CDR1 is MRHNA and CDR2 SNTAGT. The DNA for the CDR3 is TGTGCCAGCAGTGACGCCCCGTCCCCCGGAAACATTCAGTACTTC. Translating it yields CASSDAPSPGNIQYF.